This T cell receptor beta chain was documented in a study of vaccination and CD4 T cells after COVID-19. Findings of the study overall: The study found median SARS-CoV-2-reactive clonotypes rising from 21 to 38, not significantly.

As to this clonotype: The antigen remains unidentified.

Treatment noted: approximately nine-day PBMC culture with coronavirus spike peptide pools or control peptides (ViraFEST assay). Germline V CDR1 and CDR2: SGHTA, FQGTGA. CDR3 length: 13 residues. V was trimmed by 5 bases and J by 4 bases, leaving 11 bases between them. At the Johns Hopkins FTIC core, DNA taken from cultured CD4+ T cells was sequenced by way of the Oncomine TCR Beta short-read assay. TCRdb processed the PCR reads anew with MiXCR; each CDR3 protein has one entry. This table has under 5,000 distinct CDR3 sequences, around 80% appearing once. Material for sequencing was CD4+ T cells from blood, cultured in vitro. The V and J genes are TRBV7-3 and TRBJ1-1, with D possibly TRBD1 on 5 matching bases. This receptor was identified in a human donor who had recovered from COVID-19. CDR3 in amino acids: CASSQNQGTEAFF. CDR3 bases: TGTGCCAGCAGCCAAAATCAGGGCACTGAAGCTTTCTTT.